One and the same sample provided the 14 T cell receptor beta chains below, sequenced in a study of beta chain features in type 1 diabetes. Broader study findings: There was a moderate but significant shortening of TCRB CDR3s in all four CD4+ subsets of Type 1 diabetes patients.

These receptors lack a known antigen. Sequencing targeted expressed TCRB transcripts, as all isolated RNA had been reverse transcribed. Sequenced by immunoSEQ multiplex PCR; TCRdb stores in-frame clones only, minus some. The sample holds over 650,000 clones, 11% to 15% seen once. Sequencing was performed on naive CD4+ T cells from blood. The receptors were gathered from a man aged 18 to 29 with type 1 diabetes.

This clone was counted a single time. The CDR3 here is CASSRTRPNQYMEQFF. CDR3 DNA: TGTGCCAGCAGCAGAACTAGGCCTAACCAATACATGGAGCAGTTCTTC. The genes are TRBV7-9 and TRBJ2-1, with D tentatively TRBD2 (5 bases). Germline loops: CDR1 SEHNR, CDR2 FQNEAQ (reference sequence). The length of the CDR3 is 16 residues. Trimming took off 5 bases at V and 10 bases at J, with 24 bases between the two ends.

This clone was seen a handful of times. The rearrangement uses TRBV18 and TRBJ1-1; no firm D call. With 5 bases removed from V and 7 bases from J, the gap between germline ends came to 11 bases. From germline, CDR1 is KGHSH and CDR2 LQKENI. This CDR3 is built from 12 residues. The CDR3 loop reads CASSSGFHEAFF. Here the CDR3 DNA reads TGTGCCAGCTCATCCGGGTTCCATGAAGCTTTCTTT.

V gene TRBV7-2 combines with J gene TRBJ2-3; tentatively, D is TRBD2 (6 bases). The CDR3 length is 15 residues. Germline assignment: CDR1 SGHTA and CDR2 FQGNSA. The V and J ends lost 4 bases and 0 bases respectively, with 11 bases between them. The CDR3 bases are TGTGCCAGCAGCTCCCGCCGGGGGAGCACAGATACGCAGTATTTT. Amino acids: CASSSRRGSTDTQYF. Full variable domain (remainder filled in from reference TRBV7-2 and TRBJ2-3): GAGVSQSPSNKVTEKGKDVELRCDPISGHTALYWYRQSLGQGLEFLIYFQGNSAPDKSGLPSDRFSAERTGGSVSTLTIQRTQQEDSAVYLCASSSRRGSTDTQYFGPGTRLTVL.

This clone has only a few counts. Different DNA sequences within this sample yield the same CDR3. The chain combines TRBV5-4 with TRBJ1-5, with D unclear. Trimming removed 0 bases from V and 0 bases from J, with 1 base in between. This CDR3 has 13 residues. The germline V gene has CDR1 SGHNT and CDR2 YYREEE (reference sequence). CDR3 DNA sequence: TGTGCCAGCAGCTTGGATAGCAATCAGCCCCAGCATTTT. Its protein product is CASSLDSNQPQHF.

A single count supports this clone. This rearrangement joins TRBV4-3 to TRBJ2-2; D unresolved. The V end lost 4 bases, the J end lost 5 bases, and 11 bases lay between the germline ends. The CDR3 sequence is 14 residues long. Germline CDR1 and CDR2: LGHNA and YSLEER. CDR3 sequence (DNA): TGCGCCAGCAGCCGTATAAAGTTGACCGGGGAGCTGTTTTTT. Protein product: CASSRIKLTGELFF.

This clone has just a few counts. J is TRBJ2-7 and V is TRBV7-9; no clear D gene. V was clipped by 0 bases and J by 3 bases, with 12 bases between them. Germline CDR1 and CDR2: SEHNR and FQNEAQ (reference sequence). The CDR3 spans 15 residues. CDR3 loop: CASSLAEWWSYEQYF. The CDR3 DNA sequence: TGTGCCAGCAGCTTAGCTGAGTGGTGGAGCTACGAGCAGTACTTC.

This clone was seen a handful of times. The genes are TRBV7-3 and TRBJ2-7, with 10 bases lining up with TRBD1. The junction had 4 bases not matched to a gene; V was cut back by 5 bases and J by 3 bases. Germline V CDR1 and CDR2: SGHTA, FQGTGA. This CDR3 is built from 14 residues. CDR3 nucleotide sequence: TGTGCCAGCAGCCCGACAGGGGGCCACTACGAGCAGTACTTC. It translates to CASSPTGGHYEQYF.

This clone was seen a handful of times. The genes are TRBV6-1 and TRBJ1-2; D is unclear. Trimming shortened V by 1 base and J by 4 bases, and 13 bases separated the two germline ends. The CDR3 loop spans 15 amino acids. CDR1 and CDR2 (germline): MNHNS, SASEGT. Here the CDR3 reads CASSEGEARLYGYTF. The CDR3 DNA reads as TGTGCCAGCAGTGAAGGAGAAGCGCGCCTCTATGGCTACACCTTC.

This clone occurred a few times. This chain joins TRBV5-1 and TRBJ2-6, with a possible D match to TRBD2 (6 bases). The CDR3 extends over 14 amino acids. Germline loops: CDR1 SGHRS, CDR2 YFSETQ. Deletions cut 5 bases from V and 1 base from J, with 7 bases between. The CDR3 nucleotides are TGCGCCAGCAGGGAGGGTTCTGGGGCCAACGTCCTGACTTTC. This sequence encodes CASREGSGANVLTF.

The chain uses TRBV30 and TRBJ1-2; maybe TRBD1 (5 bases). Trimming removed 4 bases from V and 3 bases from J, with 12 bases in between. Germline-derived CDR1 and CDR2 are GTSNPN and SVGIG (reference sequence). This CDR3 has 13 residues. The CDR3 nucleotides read TGTGCCTGGACTCCGCGGGGGTACTATGGCTACACCTTC. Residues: CAWTPRGYYGYTF.

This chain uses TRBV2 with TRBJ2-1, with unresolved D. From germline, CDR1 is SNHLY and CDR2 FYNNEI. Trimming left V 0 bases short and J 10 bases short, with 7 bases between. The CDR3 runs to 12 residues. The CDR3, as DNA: TGTGCCAGCAGTGAAGCGCTGACCGAGCAGTTCTTC. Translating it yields CASSEALTEQFF.

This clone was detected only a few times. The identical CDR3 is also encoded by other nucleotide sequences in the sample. CDR3 region: CASSLGTYNEQFF. DNA of the CDR3: TGTGCCAGCAGCTTAGGCACGTACAATGAGCAGTTCTTC. The J gene is TRBJ2-1, the V gene TRBV7-9; no definite D call. V was pared by 1 base and J by 4 bases, with 5 bases between. The germline gives CDR1 SEHNR, CDR2 FQNEAQ (reference sequence). This CDR3 region has 13 residues.

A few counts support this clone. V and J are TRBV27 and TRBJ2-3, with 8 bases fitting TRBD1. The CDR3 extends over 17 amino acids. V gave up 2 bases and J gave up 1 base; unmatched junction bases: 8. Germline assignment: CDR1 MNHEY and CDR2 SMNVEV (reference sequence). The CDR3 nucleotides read TGTGCCAGCAGTTTACTGACAGGGGCTAGGGGCACAGATACGCAGTATTTT. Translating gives CASSLLTGARGTDTQYF.

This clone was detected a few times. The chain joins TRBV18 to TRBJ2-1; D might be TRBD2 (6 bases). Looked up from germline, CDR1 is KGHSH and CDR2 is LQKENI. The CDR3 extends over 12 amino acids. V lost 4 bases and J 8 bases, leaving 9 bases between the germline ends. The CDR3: CASSQGRYEQFF. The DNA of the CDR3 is TGTGCCAGCTCACAAGGGAGGTATGAGCAGTTCTTC.